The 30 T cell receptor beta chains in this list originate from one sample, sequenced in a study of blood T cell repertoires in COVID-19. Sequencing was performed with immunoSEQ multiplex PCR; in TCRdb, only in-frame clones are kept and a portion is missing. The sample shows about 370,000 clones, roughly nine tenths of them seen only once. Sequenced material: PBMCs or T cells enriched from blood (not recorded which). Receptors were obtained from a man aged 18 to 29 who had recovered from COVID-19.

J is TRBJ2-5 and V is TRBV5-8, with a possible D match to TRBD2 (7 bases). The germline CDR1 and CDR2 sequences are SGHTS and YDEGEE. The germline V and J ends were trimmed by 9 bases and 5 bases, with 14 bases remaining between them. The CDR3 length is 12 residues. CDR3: CATAGARETQYF. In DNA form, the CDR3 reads TGTGCCACCGCGGGGGCCCGGGAGACCCAGTACTTC. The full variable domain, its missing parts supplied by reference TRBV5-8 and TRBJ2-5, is EAGVTQSPTHLIKTRGQQATLRCSPISGHTSVYWYQQALGLGLQFLLWYDEGEERNRGNFPPRFSGRQFPNYSSELNVNALELEDSALYLCATAGARETQYFGPGTRLLVL.

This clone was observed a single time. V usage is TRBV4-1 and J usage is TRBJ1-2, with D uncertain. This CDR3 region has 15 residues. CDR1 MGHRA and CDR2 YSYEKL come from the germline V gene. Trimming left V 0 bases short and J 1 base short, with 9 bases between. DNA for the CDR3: TGCGCCAGCAGCCAAGATCCAGGTTTTAACTATGGCTACACCTTC. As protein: CASSQDPGFNYGYTF.

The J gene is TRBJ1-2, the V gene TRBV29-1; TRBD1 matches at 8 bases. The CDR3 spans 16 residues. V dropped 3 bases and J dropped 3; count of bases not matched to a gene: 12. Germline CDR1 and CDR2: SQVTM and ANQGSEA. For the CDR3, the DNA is TGCAGCGTTGAGGGGCAGGGGGCCTCAGGGTACTATGGCTACACCTTC. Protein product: CSVEGQGASGYYGYTF.

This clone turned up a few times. The chain's CDR3 is CASSRDDLQEVHTEAFF. The CDR3 nucleotides read TGCGCCAGCAGTCGCGACGATTTACAGGAAGTGCACACTGAAGCTTTCTTT. The chain recombines TRBV23-1 with TRBJ1-1; D possibly corresponds to TRBD1 (5 bases). TRBV23-1 is marked as an open reading frame, function uncertain. V lost 4 bases to trimming and J lost 3 bases, with 21 bases between them. This CDR3 spans 17 amino acids.

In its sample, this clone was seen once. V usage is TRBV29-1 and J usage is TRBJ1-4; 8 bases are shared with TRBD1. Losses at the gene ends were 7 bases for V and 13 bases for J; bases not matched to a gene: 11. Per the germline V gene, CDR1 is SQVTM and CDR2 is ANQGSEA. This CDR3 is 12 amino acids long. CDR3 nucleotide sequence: TGCAGCGCCCTCCCCGACAGGGGAGGACTGTTTTTT. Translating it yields CSALPDRGGLFF.

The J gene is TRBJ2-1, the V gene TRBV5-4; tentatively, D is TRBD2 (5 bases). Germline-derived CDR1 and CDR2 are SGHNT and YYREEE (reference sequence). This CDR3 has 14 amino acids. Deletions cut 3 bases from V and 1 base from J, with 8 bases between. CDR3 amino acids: CASSSSGSYNEQFF. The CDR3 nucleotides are TGTGCCAGCAGCTCGAGCGGTTCCTACAATGAGCAGTTCTTC.

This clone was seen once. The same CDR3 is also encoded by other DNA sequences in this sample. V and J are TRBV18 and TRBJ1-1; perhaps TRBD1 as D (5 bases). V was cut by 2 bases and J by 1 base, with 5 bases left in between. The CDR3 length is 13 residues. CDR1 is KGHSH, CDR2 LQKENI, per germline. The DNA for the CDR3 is TGTGCCAGCTCACCAGGACAGAACACTGAAGCTTTCTTT. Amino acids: CASSPGQNTEAFF.

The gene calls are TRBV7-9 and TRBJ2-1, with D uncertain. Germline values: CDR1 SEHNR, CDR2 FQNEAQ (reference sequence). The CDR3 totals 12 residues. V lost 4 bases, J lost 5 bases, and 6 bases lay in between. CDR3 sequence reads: CASSSTNNEQFF. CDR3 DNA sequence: TGTGCCAGCAGCTCCACAAACAATGAGCAGTTCTTC.

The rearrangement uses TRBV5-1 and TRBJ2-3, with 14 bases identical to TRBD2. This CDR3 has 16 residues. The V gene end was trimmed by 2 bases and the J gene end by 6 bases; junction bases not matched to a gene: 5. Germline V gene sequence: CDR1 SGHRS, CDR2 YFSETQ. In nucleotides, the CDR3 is TGCGCCAGCAGCTTAAAGACTAGCGGGAGGGGGGATACGCAGTATTTT. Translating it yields CASSLKTSGRGDTQYF.

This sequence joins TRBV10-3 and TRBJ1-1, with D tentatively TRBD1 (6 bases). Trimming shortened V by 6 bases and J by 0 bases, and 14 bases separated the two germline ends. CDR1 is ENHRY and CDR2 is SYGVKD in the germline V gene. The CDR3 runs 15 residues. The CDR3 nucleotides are TGTGCCATCAGGCCCGCGGGGGCCTTGAACACTGAAGCTTTCTTT. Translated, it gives CAIRPAGALNTEAFF.

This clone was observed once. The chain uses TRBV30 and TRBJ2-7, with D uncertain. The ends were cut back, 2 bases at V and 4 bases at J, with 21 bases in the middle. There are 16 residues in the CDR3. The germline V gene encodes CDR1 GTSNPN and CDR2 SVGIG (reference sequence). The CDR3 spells CAWSRLGSAPDYEQYF. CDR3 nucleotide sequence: TGTGCCTGGAGTAGGCTCGGGTCCGCCCCGGATTACGAGCAGTACTTC. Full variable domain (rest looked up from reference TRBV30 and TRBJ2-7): SQTIHQWPATLVQPVGSPLSLECTVEGTSNPNLYWYRQAAGRGLQLLFYSVGIGQISSEVPQNLSASRPQDRQFILSSKKLLLSDSGFYLCAWSRLGSAPDYEQYFGPGTRLTVT.

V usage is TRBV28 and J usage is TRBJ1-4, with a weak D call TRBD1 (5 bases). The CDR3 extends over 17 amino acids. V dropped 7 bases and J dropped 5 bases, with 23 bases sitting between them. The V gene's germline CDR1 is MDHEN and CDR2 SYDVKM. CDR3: CASNSRPGERENEKLFF. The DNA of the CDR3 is TGTGCCAGCAACTCCCGCCCGGGGGAGAGGGAGAATGAAAAACTGTTTTTT.

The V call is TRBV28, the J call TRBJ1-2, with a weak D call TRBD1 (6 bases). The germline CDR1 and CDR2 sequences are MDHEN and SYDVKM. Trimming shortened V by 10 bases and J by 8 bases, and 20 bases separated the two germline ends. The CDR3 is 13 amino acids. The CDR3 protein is CATQGGGSKGYTF. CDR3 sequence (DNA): TGTGCCACGCAAGGGGGGGGCAGTAAGGGCTACACCTTC.

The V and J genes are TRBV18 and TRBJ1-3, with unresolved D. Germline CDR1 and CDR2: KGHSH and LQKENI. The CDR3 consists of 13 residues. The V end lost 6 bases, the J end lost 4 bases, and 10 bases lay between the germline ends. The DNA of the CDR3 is TGTGCCAGCTCCCCGGGGAGGGGAAACACCATATATTTT. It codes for CASSPGRGNTIYF.

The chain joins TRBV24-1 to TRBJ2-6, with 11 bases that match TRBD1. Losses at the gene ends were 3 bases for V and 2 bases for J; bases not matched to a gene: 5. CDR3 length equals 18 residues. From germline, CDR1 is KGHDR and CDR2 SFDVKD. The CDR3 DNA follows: TGTGCCACCAGTGATGGTTGGGACAGGGGGACTGGGGCCAACGTCCTGACTTTC. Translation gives CATSDGWDRGTGANVLTF.

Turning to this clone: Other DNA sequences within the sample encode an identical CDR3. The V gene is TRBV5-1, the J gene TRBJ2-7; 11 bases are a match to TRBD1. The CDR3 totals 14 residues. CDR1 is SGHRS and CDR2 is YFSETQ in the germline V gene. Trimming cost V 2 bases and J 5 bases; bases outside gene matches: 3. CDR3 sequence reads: CASSLGQGANEQYF. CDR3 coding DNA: TGCGCCAGCAGCTTAGGACAGGGGGCCAACGAGCAGTACTTC. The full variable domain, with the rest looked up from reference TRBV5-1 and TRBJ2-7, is KAGVTQTPRYLIKTRGQQVTLSCSPISGHRSVSWYQQTPGQGLQFLFEYFSETQRNKGNFPGRFSGRQFSNSRSEMNVSTLELGDSALYLCASSLGQGANEQYFGPGTRLTVT.

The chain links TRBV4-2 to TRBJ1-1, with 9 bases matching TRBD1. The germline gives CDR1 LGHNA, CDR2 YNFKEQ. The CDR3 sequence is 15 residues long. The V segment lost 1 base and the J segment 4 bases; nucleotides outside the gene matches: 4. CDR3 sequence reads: CASSQATGGGTEAFF. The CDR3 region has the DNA TGTGCCAGCAGCCAAGCCACAGGGGGCGGCACTGAAGCTTTCTTT.

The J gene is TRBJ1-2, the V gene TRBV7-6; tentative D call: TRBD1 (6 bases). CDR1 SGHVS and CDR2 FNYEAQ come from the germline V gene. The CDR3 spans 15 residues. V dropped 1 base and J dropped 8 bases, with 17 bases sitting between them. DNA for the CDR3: TGTGCCAGCAGCTTAGGGTCTCTGGGCAGGGGAGGCTACACCTTC. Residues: CASSLGSLGRGGYTF.

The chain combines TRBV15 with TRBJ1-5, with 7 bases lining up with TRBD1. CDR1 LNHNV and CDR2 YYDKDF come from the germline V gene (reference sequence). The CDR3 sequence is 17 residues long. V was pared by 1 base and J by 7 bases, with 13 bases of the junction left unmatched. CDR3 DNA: TGTGCCACCAGCAGAGGAGTGATGCAGGGGGGAGGCCAGCCCCAGCATTTT. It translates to CATSRGVMQGGGQPQHF.

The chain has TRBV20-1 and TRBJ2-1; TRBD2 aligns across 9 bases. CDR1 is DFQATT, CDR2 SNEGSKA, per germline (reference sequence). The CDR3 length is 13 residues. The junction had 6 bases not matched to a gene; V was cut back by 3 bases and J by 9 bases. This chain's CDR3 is CSASEREVGEQFF. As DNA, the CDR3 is TGCAGTGCTAGTGAGCGGGAGGTCGGTGAGCAGTTCTTC.

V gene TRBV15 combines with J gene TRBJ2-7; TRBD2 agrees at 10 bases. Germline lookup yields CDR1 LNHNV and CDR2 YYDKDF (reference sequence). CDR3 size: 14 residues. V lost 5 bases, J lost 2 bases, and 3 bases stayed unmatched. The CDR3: CATSPLAGAYEQYF. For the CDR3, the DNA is TGTGCCACCAGCCCCCTAGCGGGGGCCTACGAGCAGTACTTC.

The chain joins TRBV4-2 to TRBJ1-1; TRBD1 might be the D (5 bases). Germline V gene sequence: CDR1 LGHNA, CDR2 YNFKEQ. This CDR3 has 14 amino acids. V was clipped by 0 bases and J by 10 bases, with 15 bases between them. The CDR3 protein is CASSQDYRGLGAFF. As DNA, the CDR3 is TGTGCCAGCAGCCAAGATTATAGGGGTTTGGGAGCTTTCTTT.

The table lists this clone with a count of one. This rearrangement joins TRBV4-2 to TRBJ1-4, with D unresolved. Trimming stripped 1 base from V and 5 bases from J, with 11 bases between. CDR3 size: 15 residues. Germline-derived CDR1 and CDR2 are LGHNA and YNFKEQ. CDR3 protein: CASSQGSVTNEKLFF. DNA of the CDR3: TGTGCCAGCAGCCAAGGTTCGGTCACGAATGAAAAACTGTTTTTT.

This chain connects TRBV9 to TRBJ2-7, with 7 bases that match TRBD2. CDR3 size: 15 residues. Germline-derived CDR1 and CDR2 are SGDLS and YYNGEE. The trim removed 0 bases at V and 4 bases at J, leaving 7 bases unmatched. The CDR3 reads CASSVAGGAAYEQYF. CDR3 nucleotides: TGTGCCAGCAGCGTAGCGGGAGGAGCGGCGTACGAGCAGTACTTC.

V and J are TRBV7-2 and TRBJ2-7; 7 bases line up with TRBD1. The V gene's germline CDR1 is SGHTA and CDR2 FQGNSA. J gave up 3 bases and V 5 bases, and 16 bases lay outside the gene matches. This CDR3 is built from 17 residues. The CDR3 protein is CASSPAGTVLADYEQYF. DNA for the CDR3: TGTGCCAGCAGCCCGGCCGGGACAGTCCTAGCAGACTACGAGCAGTACTTC.

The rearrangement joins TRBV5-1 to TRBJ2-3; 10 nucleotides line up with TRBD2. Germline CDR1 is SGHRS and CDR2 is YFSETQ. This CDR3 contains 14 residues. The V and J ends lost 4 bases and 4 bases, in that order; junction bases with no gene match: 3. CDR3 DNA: TGCGCCAGCAGCCCCGGACTAGCGGCAGATACGCAGTATTTT. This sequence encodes CASSPGLAADTQYF.

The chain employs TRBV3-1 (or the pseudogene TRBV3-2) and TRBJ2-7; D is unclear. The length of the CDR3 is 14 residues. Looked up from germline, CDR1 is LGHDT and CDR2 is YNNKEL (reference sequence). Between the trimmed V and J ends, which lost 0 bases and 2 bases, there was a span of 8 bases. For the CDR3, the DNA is TGTGCCAGCAGCCAAGACAGGATTACCTACGAGCAGTACTTC. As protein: CASSQDRITYEQYF.

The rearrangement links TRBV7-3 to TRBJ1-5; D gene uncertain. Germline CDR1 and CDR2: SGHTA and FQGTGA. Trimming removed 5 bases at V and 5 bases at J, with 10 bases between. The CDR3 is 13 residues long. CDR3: CASSTSTDQPQHF. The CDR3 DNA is TGTGCCAGCAGCACCTCAACGGATCAGCCCCAGCATTTT. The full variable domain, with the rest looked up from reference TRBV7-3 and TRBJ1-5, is GAGVSQTPSNKVTEKGKYVELRCDPISGHTALYWYRQSLGQGPEFLIYFQGTGAADDSGLPNDRFFAVRPEGSVSTLKIQRTERGDSAVYLCASSTSTDQPQHFGDGTRLSIL.

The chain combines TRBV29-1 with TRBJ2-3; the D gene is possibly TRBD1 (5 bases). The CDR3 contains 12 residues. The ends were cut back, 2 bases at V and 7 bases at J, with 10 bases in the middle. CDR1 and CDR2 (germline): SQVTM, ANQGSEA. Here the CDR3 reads CSVERQGNTQYF. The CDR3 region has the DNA TGCAGCGTTGAACGTCAGGGAAATACGCAGTATTTT.

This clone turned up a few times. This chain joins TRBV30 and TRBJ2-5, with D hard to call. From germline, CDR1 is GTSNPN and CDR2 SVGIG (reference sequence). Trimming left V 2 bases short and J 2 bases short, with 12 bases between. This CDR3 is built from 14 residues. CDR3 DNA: TGTGCCTGGAGTTTTTCCCCCACACAAGAGACCCAGTACTTC. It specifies CAWSFSPTQETQYF.